The rows below give T cell receptor beta chains drawn from one sample of a study of shared clonotypes between healthy human individuals. This table comes from immunoSEQ multiplex PCR, and its TCRdb copy is limited to in-frame clones, with some not included. The sample has 900,000 to 1,200,000 clones, about 84% seen once; the top ten hold 0.6% to 0.7%. The sequenced sample was memory CD4+ T cells from PBMCs. Every receptor here comes from a man younger than 35 in good health. Some clones in this sample may be carry-over from other donors' samples. Both conserved end residues are part of each CDR3. The order of the fields is D gene, clone size, V gene, J gene, CDR3 DNA, CDR3 protein. D genes are given only for firm matches. Some rows have no size entry. The others give once, few or many, or a class for an expanded clone.

-	-	TRBV15	TRBJ2-1	TGTGCCACCAGCAGAGATCTATTCAGCTCCTACAATGAGCAGTTCTTC	CATSRDLFSSYNEQFF
TRBD1	-	TRBV9	TRBJ2-3	TGTGCCAGCAGCGCAGACAGGGTTTTTGATGTTACGCAGTATTTT	CASSADRVFDVTQYF
TRBD1	-	TRBV6-5	TRBJ1-1	TGTGCCAGCAGAAAGGGACAGATGAACACTGAAGCTTTCTTT	CASRKGQMNTEAFF
TRBD2	-	TRBV9	TRBJ2-1	TGTGCCAGCAGCGTAGCTAGCGGCTTCTACAATGAGCAGTTCTTC	CASSVASGFYNEQFF
-	-	TRBV27	TRBJ1-2	TGTGCCAGCTCGAGGGGGGCCTCCTATGGCTACACCTTC	CASSRGASYGYTF
-	-	TRBV7-2	TRBJ2-3	TGTGCCAGCAGCGTCTCCGGAGCTGCTCAGGGTACGCAGTATTTT	CASSVSGAAQGTQYF
TRBD2	-	TRBV28	TRBJ2-5	TGTGCCAGCAGTTTACCCCGGGGGGGGGAGACCCAGTACTTC	CASSLPRGGETQYF
TRBD2	-	TRBV30	TRBJ2-3	TGTGCCTGGAGTGTAGGGCGGGAGACCGATACGCAGTATTTT	CAWSVGRETDTQYF
TRBD2	-	TRBV10-3	TRBJ2-1	TGTGCCATCAGTGCAGGCCAGCGGGAGAGCAATGAGCAGTTCTTC	CAISAGQRESNEQFF
TRBD2	-	TRBV13	TRBJ2-2	TGTGCCAGCACCAGGGGACTAGCGGGAGGGGCCGGGGAGCTGTTTTTT	CASTRGLAGGAGELFF
-	-	TRBV18	TRBJ1-1	TGTGCCAGCTCACCACCGGCCGGGGACACTGAAGCTTTCTTT	CASSPPAGDTEAFF
-	-	TRBV9	TRBJ1-2	TGTGCCAGCAGCGTGGGTACAGATTCCTATGGCTACACCTTC	CASSVGTDSYGYTF
TRBD2	-	TRBV20-1	TRBJ2-1	TGCAGTCTCCAGCGGGGGGATGAGCAGTTCTTC	CSLQRGDEQFF
-	once	TRBV18	TRBJ2-7	TGTGCCAGCTCACCACCAGGGGTTCTCTCCTACGAGCAGTACTTC	CASSPPGVLSYEQYF
TRBD1	-	TRBV7-2	TRBJ1-2	TGTGCCAGCAGCACCGCCGGGACAGGGAGACACTATGGCTACACCTTC	CASSTAGTGRHYGYTF
-	once	TRBV2	TRBJ2-4	TGTGCCAGCAGCTTTAGCGATACCAAAAACATTCAGTACTTC	CASSFSDTKNIQYF
TRBD2	-	TRBV5-4	TRBJ2-7	TGTGCCAGCAACGAAGGCGGGGGACTAGCGGGAGTAGACGAGCAGTACTTC	CASNEGGGLAGVDEQYF
-	-	TRBV11-1	TRBJ2-7	TGTGCCAGCAGCCCGGACAGGGCGGGGGTCGAGCAGTACTTC	CASSPDRAGVEQYF
TRBD1	-	TRBV2	TRBJ1-1	TGTGCCAGCAGCTTGGGACAGTTGGCCACTGAAGCTTTCTTT	CASSLGQLATEAFF
-	once	TRBV7-2	TRBJ2-3	TGTGCCAGCAGCTTAGCGTTAGGTTCAGGCACAGATACGCAGTATTTT	CASSLALGSGTDTQYF
TRBD1	-	TRBV19	TRBJ2-7	TGTGCCAGTAGTGGCGCGACTGGGACAGGGGGTTTGAAGTACTTC	CASSGATGTGGLKYF
-	-	TRBV19	TRBJ1-2	TGTGCCAGTAGTATAGCGGACAGCGGAGTCTATGGCTACACCTTC	CASSIADSGVYGYTF
TRBD1	-	TRBV28	TRBJ1-4	TGTGCCAGCAGTTTACAGGGGGCCGGAGGGGAAAAACTGTTTTTT	CASSLQGAGGEKLFF
TRBD2	-	TRBV5-1	TRBJ2-2	TGCGCCAGCAGCTGGACTAGCGGGAGGGGCGGGGAGCTGTTTTTT	CASSWTSGRGGELFF
-	-	TRBV7-2	TRBJ1-6	TGTGCCAGCAGCTTATCTGGGGCGTATAATTCACCCCTCCACTTT	CASSLSGAYNSPLHF
TRBD2	-	TRBV10-3	TRBJ2-7	TGTGCCATCAGCCGGACTAGCGAAGCGGAGACCTCCTACGAGCAGTACTTC	CAISRTSEAETSYEQYF
TRBD1	-	TRBV5-1	TRBJ1-3	TGCGCCAGCAGCCCCGCCGGGGACAGGGGAAACACCATATATTTT	CASSPAGDRGNTIYF
TRBD1	-	TRBV18	TRBJ1-4	TGTGCCAGCTCGAAAGGGACAGGGGGCGGCGAAAAACTGTTTTTT	CASSKGTGGGEKLFF
TRBD2	-	TRBV9	TRBJ2-1	TGTGCCAGCAGCGTCACTAGCGGATACAGCTCCTACAATGAGCAGTTCTTC	CASSVTSGYSSYNEQFF
-	-	TRBV4-1	TRBJ2-3	TGCGCCAGCAGCCCTAGAGGACAGTACCCAGATACGCAGTATTTT	CASSPRGQYPDTQYF
-	-	TRBV5-1	TRBJ2-1	TGCGCCAGCAGCTTGGTTGGTATTACCTACAATGAGCAGTTCTTC	CASSLVGITYNEQFF
-	many	TRBV6-1	TRBJ1-1	TGTGCCAGCACTCTGAACACTGAAGCTTTCTTT	CASTLNTEAFF
-	few	TRBV1	TRBJ2-7	TGCACCAGTCAGTGCAACGGGGACGAGCAGTACTTC	CTSQCNGDEQYF
TRBD2	-	TRBV5-1	TRBJ2-1	TGCGCCAGCAGCACACAAGCGGGAGGCTGGGATGAGCAGTTCTTC	CASSTQAGGWDEQFF
TRBD1	-	TRBV19	TRBJ1-5	TGTGCCAGTAGTGCCCGGACAGGGGATAGTCAGCCCCAGCATTTT	CASSARTGDSQPQHF
TRBD1	once	TRBV7-9	TRBJ1-5	TGTGCCAGCAGCTTTGGACAGGGCAATCAGCCCCAGCATTTT	CASSFGQGNQPQHF
TRBD2	-	TRBV11-3	TRBJ2-7	TGTGCCAGCAGCCCCCAACATTTAGCGGGAGACCGGAACGAGCAGTACTTC	CASSPQHLAGDRNEQYF
TRBD2	-	TRBV7-9	TRBJ2-1	TGTGCCAGCAGCCCCTGGGGACTACCCAATGAGCAGTTCTTC	CASSPWGLPNEQFF
TRBD1	-	TRBV28	TRBJ2-3	TGTGCCGTCGGGACAGGGGGCCACACAGATACGCAGTATTTT	CAVGTGGHTDTQYF
-	once	TRBV6-1	TRBJ1-1	TGTGCCAGCAGTGACTCATGGGGGAACACTGAAGCTTTCTTT	CASSDSWGNTEAFF
-	once	TRBV28	TRBJ1-4	TGTGCCAGCAAACCCGGGACCCCTTCTAATGAAAAACTGTTTTTT	CASKPGTPSNEKLFF
-	-	TRBV23-1	TRBJ1-3	TGCGCCAGCAGTCAGGGGGTATCTGGAAACACCATATATTTT	CASSQGVSGNTIYF
TRBD1	-	TRBV15	TRBJ2-2	TGTGCCACCAGCAGAGATGGACAGGGTAGCTTCGCCGGGGAGCTGTTTTTT	CATSRDGQGSFAGELFF
-	-	TRBV7-2	TRBJ1-1	TGTGCCAGCAGCTTAGCGGGGGGCAGGAACACTGAAGCTTTCTTT	CASSLAGGRNTEAFF
-	-	TRBV28	TRBJ1-2	TGTGCCAGCACGCAGGGCTGGGATGGCTACACCTTC	CASTQGWDGYTF
-	-	TRBV7-9	TRBJ2-2	TGTGCCAGCAGCTTAGGGGAGGGGGCTCCTACGAACACCGGGGAGCTGTTTTTT	CASSLGEGAPTNTGELFF
-	-	TRBV10-1	TRBJ2-3	TGCGCCACCCCTGGGAGAGATACGCAGTATTTT	CATPGRDTQYF
-	-	TRBV7-9	TRBJ2-3	TGTGCCAGCAGCTTTTGGCCCATGATAGATACGCAGTATTTT	CASSFWPMIDTQYF
-	-	TRBV7-2	TRBJ1-1	TGTGCCAGCAGCTCTTACTTGAACACTGAAGCTTTCTTT	CASSSYLNTEAFF